Shown below are 10 T cell receptor beta chains from a single sample sequenced in a study of a mutant IDH1 vaccine in newly diagnosed glioma (dated by TCRdb to the early 2020s). No cognate antigen is known for these TCRs. What this sample's time point label stands for: week 5, during vaccination. Every vaccine dose consisted of 300 ug of a 20-mer mutant IDH1 peptide in Montanide, administered subcutaneously together with topical imiquimod. Library construction relied on the immunoSEQ multiplex PCR assay. TCRdb stores this immuneACCESS table with in-frame sequences only. Part of the clones is absent; in the studies checked, under half of the shortfall reflects unresolved V genes, and no reason is known for the rest. The sample data list some 37,000 clones, and approximately 80% of these were observed just once. Clones ranked in the top ten supply around 5.2% of the sample. Sequencing was performed on PBMCs, taken from a glioma patient whose treatment included an IDH1 peptide vaccine. The receptors derive from a man in his forties with glioma.

The gene calls are TRBV7-8 and TRBJ2-7; 9 nucleotides align to TRBD1. From germline, CDR1 is SGHVS and CDR2 FQNEAQ. J gave up 2 bases and V 5 bases, and 4 bases lay outside the gene matches. The CDR3 length is 14 residues. CDR3 nucleotides: TGTGCCAGCAGCGGACGACAGGGGGCCTACGAGCAGTACTTC. Its protein product is CASSGRQGAYEQYF. Filled out from reference TRBV7-8 and TRBJ2-7, the complete variable domain reads GAGVSQSPRYKVAKRGQDVALRCDPISGHVSLFWYQQALGQGPEFLTYFQNEAQLDKSGLPSDRFFAERPEGSVSTLKIQRTQQEDSAVYLCASSGRQGAYEQYFGPGTRLTVT.

The chain links TRBV5-5 to TRBJ1-5; D is perhaps TRBD1 (6 bases). This CDR3 is built from 16 residues. V was shortened by 4 bases and J by 2 bases, with 16 bases between the two germline ends. Per the germline V gene, CDR1 is SGHKS and CDR2 is YYEKEE (reference sequence). The chain's CDR3 is CASSRGGQRGNQPQHF. The DNA for the CDR3 is TGTGCCAGCAGCAGAGGGGGTCAACGGGGCAATCAGCCCCAGCATTTT. The full variable domain, its missing parts supplied by reference TRBV5-5 and TRBJ1-5, is DAGVTQSPTHLIKTRGQQVTLRCSPISGHKSVSWYQQVLGQGPQFIFQYYEKEERGRGNFPDRFSARQFPNYSSELNVNALLLGDSALYLCASSRGGQRGNQPQHFGDGTRLSIL.

This chain links TRBV5-4 with TRBJ1-5, with a tentative D call TRBD1 (6 bases). In germline, CDR1 is SGHNT, CDR2 YYREEE (reference sequence). The CDR3 covers 13 residues. Trimming pared 2 bases from V and 6 bases from J, leaving 9 bases between. The CDR3 is CASSFDRSQPQHF. The CDR3 DNA is TGTGCCAGCAGCTTTGACAGGAGTCAGCCCCAGCATTTT.

The rearrangement uses TRBV5-5 and TRBJ1-1; D not resolved. Germline V gene sequence: CDR1 SGHKS, CDR2 YYEKEE (reference sequence). This CDR3 is 16 amino acids long. V lost 3 bases and J lost 0, with 15 bases in between. CDR3 amino acids: CASSSQTSWMNTEAFF. The CDR3 region has the DNA TGTGCCAGCAGCTCACAGACCTCGTGGATGAACACTGAAGCTTTCTTT.

The genes are TRBV7-8 and TRBJ1-5; D is possibly TRBD1 (5 bases). The germline CDR1 and CDR2 sequences are SGHVS and FQNEAQ. The length of the CDR3 is 16 residues. The V end lost 3 bases, the J end lost 4 bases, and 16 bases lay between the germline ends. For the CDR3, the DNA is TGTGCCAGCAGCTTCGGTGGGGACCTCAGAAATCAGCCCCAGCATTTT. It is translated as CASSFGGDLRNQPQHF.

J is TRBJ1-6 and V is TRBV10-3, with D possibly TRBD1 on 6 matching bases. The CDR3 loop spans 15 amino acids. Germline lookup yields CDR1 ENHRY and CDR2 SYGVKD. The V end lost 5 bases, the J end lost 5 bases, and 13 bases lay between the germline ends. The CDR3 region has the DNA TGTGCCATCAGTACCAGACAGGTGGATAATTCACCCCTCCACTTT. Translating it yields CAISTRQVDNSPLHF.

This chain uses TRBV10-3 with TRBJ2-1, with D possibly being TRBD1 (6 bases). CDR1 and CDR2 (germline): ENHRY, SYGVKD. V was clipped by 9 bases and J by 6 bases, with 12 bases between them. This CDR3 has 12 residues. CDR3 DNA: TGTGCCATTACAGGGTCTGGCAATGAGCAGTTCTTC. Protein product: CAITGSGNEQFF.

This clone was counted only a few times. This sequence joins TRBV4-1 and TRBJ1-1, with 7 bases aligning to TRBD1. Germline V gene data show CDR1 as MGHRA and CDR2 as YSYEKL. The CDR3 extends over 15 amino acids. With V trimmed by 5 bases and J by 6 bases, 12 bases remained unmatched. The CDR3 region is CASSVGGLAGAEAFF. The CDR3 DNA sequence: TGCGCCAGCAGCGTAGGGGGCCTGGCGGGGGCTGAAGCTTTCTTT.

This chain uses TRBV7-2 with TRBJ2-5, with 7 bases fitting TRBD2. The CDR3 has 13 amino acids. The V gene's germline CDR1 is SGHTA and CDR2 FQGNSA. V shed 6 bases and J 5 bases; nucleotides not matched to a gene: 6. As DNA, the CDR3 is TGTGCCAGCAGACGAACAGCGGGGGAGACCCAGTACTTC. Its protein is CASRRTAGETQYF.

This chain uses TRBV30 with TRBJ2-7; possible D gene TRBD2, 6 bases. Germline CDR1 reads GTSNPN; CDR2 reads SVGIG (reference sequence). This CDR3 contains 13 residues. CDR3 coding DNA: TGTGCGTCGGACCGGGCGGGGTTGTACGAGCAGTACTTC. It is translated as CASDRAGLYEQYF.